The T cell receptor (beta chain) under discussion was sequenced for a study of tumour-infiltrating T cells in Burkitt lymphoma. Study information: Repertoire clonality predicted overall and progression-free survival.

Using immunoSEQ multiplex PCR, the repertoire was profiled, and TCRdb retains in-frame clones only, with some absent. Of about 15,000 clones in the sample, more than 60% were seen once. The TCR was taken from a human donor with diffuse large B-cell lymphoma. The sample consisted of tumor tissue.

CDR3 sequence (DNA): TGTGCCAGCAGTTTGGGGACAACCACCGGGGAGCTGTTTTTT. This codes for CASSLGTTTGELFF. The chain employs TRBV27 and TRBJ2-2; D perhaps matches TRBD1 (6 bases). V lost 3 bases, J lost 4 bases, and 9 bases lay in between. Per germline, CDR1 MNHEY and CDR2 SMNVEV (reference sequence). The CDR3 contains 14 residues.